Below, 10 T cell receptor beta chains from the same sample are listed, as sequenced in a study of T cells in Graves' hyperthyroidism and ophthalmopathy. Using RNA transcripts as the source, TCR beta CDR3 regions were amplified. RT-PCR in the first round (using the HTBI primer set) targeted the TCR CDR3. TCRdb reprocessed the multiplex PCR reads with MiXCR, giving one entry per CDR3 protein. The repertoire includes hundreds of thousands of distinct CDR3 sequences, approximately 16% of them detected once, and 35% to 50% sits in the top ten. Specimen: blood. Receptor source: a man in his forties or fifties with Graves' hyperthyroidism.

V usage is TRBV5-5 and J usage is TRBJ2-1; D perhaps matches TRBD1 (6 bases). CDR1 and CDR2 (germline): SGHKS, YYEKEE (reference sequence). V lost 4 bases and J lost 4, with 18 bases in between. The CDR3 has 16 amino acids. The CDR3 loop is CASSQDAGVPYNEQFF. The CDR3 nucleotides read TGTGCCAGCAGCCAAGATGCAGGGGTTCCGTACAATGAGCAGTTCTTC.

This chain uses TRBV10-3 with TRBJ1-2; a weak D match, TRBD1 (5 bases). This CDR3 is 13 amino acids long. V lost 2 bases and J 2 bases, leaving 6 bases between the germline ends. CDR1 ENHRY and CDR2 SYGVKD come from the germline V gene. CDR3 nucleotide sequence: TGTGCCATCAGTGAGCGGGGGAACTATGGCTACACCTTC. It encodes CAISERGNYGYTF.

This clonotype was counted once. V is TRBV28 and J is TRBJ2-6, with 9 nucleotides matching TRBD1. Germline loops: CDR1 MDHEN, CDR2 SYDVKM. There are 17 residues in the CDR3. V shed 5 bases and J 0 bases; nucleotides not matched to a gene: 5. The CDR3 DNA sequence: TGTGCCAGCAGTGTACCGGGACAGGGCTCTGGGGCCAACGTCCTGACTTTC. Translated, it gives CASSVPGQGSGANVLTF.

This clonotype was seen ten or more times. The chain carries TRBV2 and TRBJ2-7; TRBD1 agrees at 7 bases. With 6 bases clipped from V and 0 bases from J, the junction kept 5 bases outside the gene matches. The length of the CDR3 is 14 residues. Germline CDR1 is SNHLY and CDR2 is FYNNEI. The CDR3 is CASRETGYSYEQYF. The DNA for the CDR3 is TGTGCCAGCAGGGAGACAGGGTACTCCTACGAGCAGTACTTC.

The V call is TRBV9, the J call TRBJ2-1, with D hard to call. Germline values: CDR1 SGDLS, CDR2 YYNGEE. CDR3 size: 12 residues. Trimming took 6 bases from V and 5 from J, leaving 9 bases between them. CDR3 coding DNA: TGTGCCAGCACCAAGCAGGACAATGAGCAGTTCTTC. The encoded protein is CASTKQDNEQFF.

The table lists this clonotype with a few counts. V gene TRBV5-1 combines with J gene TRBJ2-7; the D gene is possibly TRBD1 (7 bases). This CDR3 spans 16 amino acids. The germline gives CDR1 SGHRS, CDR2 YFSETQ. V was cut by 4 bases and J by 2 bases, with 19 bases left in between. This CDR3 reads CASSLGGGQGAYEQYF. CDR3 sequence (DNA): TGCGCCAGCAGCCTGGGGGGAGGTCAGGGGGCCTACGAGCAGTACTTC.

This clonotype appeared a few times. The J gene is TRBJ1-1, the V gene TRBV7-9; D is undetermined. Germline-derived CDR1 and CDR2 are SEHNR and FQNEAQ (reference sequence). Trimming took 1 base from V and 6 from J, leaving 12 bases between them. The CDR3 extends over 14 amino acids. This CDR3 is CASSLGLAGAEAFF. CDR3 in DNA: TGTGCCAGCAGCTTAGGGTTGGCCGGGGCTGAAGCTTTCTTT.

This clonotype was seen many times. The chain joins TRBV27 to TRBJ2-7; 9 bases line up with TRBD1. CDR1 and CDR2 (germline): MNHEY, SMNVEV (reference sequence). The CDR3 runs to 18 residues. The J segment lost 3 bases and the V segment lost 11 bases, leaving 23 bases of the junction unmatched. The DNA of the CDR3 is TGTGCCTACAAAAGCCGGGACAGGGAGGTTTCGTTGATCTACGAGCAGTACTTC. This gives the protein CAYKSRDREVSLIYEQYF.

The chain recombines TRBV7-8 with TRBJ2-1, with a possible D match to TRBD2 (5 bases). The CDR3 runs 11 residues. Trimming took off 4 bases at V and 9 bases at J, with 7 bases between the two ends. The germline V gene has CDR1 SGHVS and CDR2 FQNEAQ. The CDR3 nucleotides read TGTGCCAGCAGCTACGGGGTTGAGCAGTTCTTC. Translated, it gives CASSYGVEQFF.

This clonotype appeared many times. This rearrangement joins TRBV11-2 to TRBJ2-7; tentatively, D is TRBD2 (7 bases). From germline, CDR1 is SGHAT and CDR2 FQNNGV. The CDR3 extends over 15 amino acids. Trimming stripped 1 base from V and 2 bases from J, with 12 bases between. CDR3 in amino acids: CASSLVGGPAYEQYF. The CDR3, as DNA: TGTGCCAGCAGCTTAGTCGGGGGGCCCGCCTACGAGCAGTACTTC.